This T cell receptor (beta chain) was recorded in a study of yellow fever vaccine responses in identical twins. The V gene lost 2 bases and the J gene lost 2 bases, with 11 bases spanning the gap. This CDR3 is 15 amino acids long. Germline V gene lookup returns CDR1 KGHSH and CDR2 LQKENI. This clonotype was counted a few times. MiXCR, applied by TCRdb to the RT-PCR reads, yields one record per CDR3 protein. The sample shows around 18,000 distinct CDR3 sequences, approximately 63% of them seen only once. The sample consisted of T cells from blood (PBMCs), unsorted or a sorted subset (not recorded which), taken before or after yellow fever vaccination (not recorded which). The chain combines TRBV18 with TRBJ2-3; D may be TRBD1 (6 bases). This TCR derives from a woman aged 18-29 years who received the yellow fever vaccine. CDR3 bases: TGTGCCAGCTCACCATCAGGACAGAACACAGATACGCAGTATTTT. Amino acid sequence: CASSPSGQNTDTQYF.